The next 24 T cell receptor beta chains were all read from a single sample in a study of cytomegalovirus exposure and HLA in healthy donors. It was with 60 Vbeta and 13 Jbeta primers that the PCR ran. TCRdb's table, derived via immunoSEQ multiplex PCR, lists solely in-frame clones and lacks some. In the table there are some 170,000 clones, 72% of which are singletons. The sample comprised PBMCs. Every receptor here comes from a human donor in good health.

V gene TRBV5-4 combines with J gene TRBJ2-5, with 9 bases that match TRBD1. The DNA end lines up better with TRBJ2-7; the J call may be wrong. The length of the CDR3 is 18 residues. The germline CDR1 and CDR2 sequences are SGHNT and YYREEE (reference sequence). The CDR3 DNA sequence: TGTGCCAGCAGCTTGTTGAGTATACGGGACAGGGTAACTTACGAGCAGTACTTC. It encodes CASSLLSIRDRVTYEQYF.

This clone was found a few times. The J gene is TRBJ2-7, the V gene TRBV11-2; D remains unclear. V was clipped by 3 bases and J by 3 bases, with 15 bases between them. CDR1 and CDR2 (germline): SGHAT, FQNNGV. The CDR3 extends over 15 amino acids. The CDR3 sequence: CASSFGLSQGYEQYF. DNA for the CDR3: TGTGCCAGCAGCTTTGGGCTTTCACAAGGCTACGAGCAGTACTTC.

This sequence joins TRBV5-1 and TRBJ2-5; 8 bases line up with TRBD2. The DNA end is a closer match to TRBJ2-7, so the J assignment may be wrong. The germline gives CDR1 SGHRS, CDR2 YFSETQ. The CDR3 loop spans 14 amino acids. Here the CDR3 DNA reads TGCGCCAGCAGCTTCGGGGGGGATAGCTACGAGCAGTACTTC. Translation: CASSFGGDSYEQYF.

This chain links TRBV7-9 with TRBJ2-3; 9 nucleotides align to TRBD1. This CDR3 contains 16 residues. J gave up 1 base and V 3 bases, and 5 bases lay outside the gene matches. Germline CDR1 SEHNR, CDR2 FQNEAQ (reference sequence). CDR3: CASSLGRTGGTDTQYF. The CDR3 bases are TGTGCCAGCAGCTTGGGGCGGACAGGGGGCACAGATACGCAGTATTTT.

About this clone: A read error may account for a junction end that differs from germline. The genes are TRBV6-4 and TRBJ1-2; D is possibly TRBD1 (6 bases). CDR1 is MRHNA and CDR2 is SNTAGT in the germline V gene. This CDR3 is 13 amino acids long. The CDR3, as DNA: TGTGCCAGCAGTGACTCTACAGGGTCTGGCTACCCCTTC. Translated, it gives CASSDSTGSGYPF.

Points on this clone: At the DNA level, this CDR3 is encoded by other sequences in the same sample as well. The chain links TRBV7-2 to TRBJ1-6; D remains unclear. The CDR3 loop spans 12 amino acids. Germline CDR1 is SGHTA and CDR2 is FQGNSA. Trimming stripped 3 bases from V and 9 bases from J, with 6 bases between. DNA of the CDR3: TGTGCCAGCAGCTTGGGAGCTTCACCCCTCCACTTT. Translating gives CASSLGASPLHF.

The chain joins TRBV30 to TRBJ2-1; 8 bases map to TRBD2. The germline gives CDR1 GTSNPN, CDR2 SVGIG (reference sequence). V was clipped by 3 bases and J by 6 bases; unmatched bases: 13. There are 16 residues in the CDR3. The CDR3 is CAWSLSRQRGSNEQFF. DNA of the CDR3: TGTGCCTGGAGCCTAAGTCGCCAGCGGGGGTCCAATGAGCAGTTCTTC.

The gene calls are TRBV7-6 and TRBJ2-5; a weak D match, TRBD1 (6 bases). The J call may be mistaken, given a closer DNA end match to TRBJ2-7. CDR1 SGHVS and CDR2 FNYEAQ come from the germline V gene. There are 16 residues in the CDR3. The CDR3 here is CASSTGSRGITDEQYF. The CDR3 DNA sequence: TGTGCCAGCAGCACGGGTTCCAGGGGTATCACGGACGAGCAGTACTTC.

The count of this clone is one. V and J are TRBV19 and TRBJ2-7, with TRBD1 identical over 11 bases. CDR1 and CDR2 (germline): LNHDA, SQIVND (reference sequence). The CDR3 has 12 amino acids. V gave up 8 bases and J gave up 3 bases; unmatched junction bases: 0. The DNA for the CDR3 is TGTGCCAGTGGGACAGGGGGCTACGAGCAGTACTTC. Protein product: CASGTGGYEQYF.

This rearrangement joins TRBV5-4 to TRBJ2-7; the match to TRBD1 covers 9 bases. Germline CDR1 is SGHNT and CDR2 is YYREEE (reference sequence). V lost 0 bases to trimming and J lost 3 bases; unmatched junction nucleotides: 7. This CDR3 is built from 16 residues. This CDR3 reads CASSLGWGQGFYEQYF. The CDR3 coding sequence is TGTGCCAGCAGCTTGGGGTGGGGACAGGGCTTCTACGAGCAGTACTTC.

This sequence joins TRBV7-9 and TRBJ1-1; 7 bases fit TRBD1. CDR1 and CDR2 from the germline V gene are SEHNR and FQNEAQ (reference sequence). Losses at the gene ends were 3 bases for V and 7 bases for J; bases not matched to a gene: 8. This CDR3 is built from 14 residues. Written as DNA, the CDR3 is TGTGCCAGCAGCTTTAGGGGGACAGACGATGAAGCTTTCTTT. Residues: CASSFRGTDDEAFF.

The chain carries TRBV6-5 and TRBJ2-1, with D possibly being TRBD1 (5 bases). Trimming pared 6 bases from V and 0 bases from J, leaving 12 bases between. CDR3 length: 15 residues. Germline V gene lookup returns CDR1 MNHEY and CDR2 SVGAGI. The CDR3 nucleotides are TGTGCCAGCAGAAAAAGGGGTAGCTCCTACAATGAGCAGTTCTTC. It is translated as CASRKRGSSYNEQFF.

The V and J genes are TRBV7-9 and TRBJ1-2, with 9 bases that match TRBD1. The V gene end was trimmed by 1 base and the J gene end by 8 bases; junction bases not matched to a gene: 2. This CDR3 contains 13 residues. The germline V gene encodes CDR1 SEHNR and CDR2 FQNEAQ (reference sequence). CDR3 sequence reads: CASSLGTGAGYTF. For the CDR3, the DNA is TGTGCCAGCAGCTTAGGGACAGGGGCCGGCTACACCTTC.

The J gene is TRBJ1-6, the V gene TRBV2, with D unclear. V was pared by 4 bases and J by 6 bases, with 10 bases between. In germline, CDR1 is SNHLY, CDR2 FYNNEI. The CDR3 extends over 14 amino acids. The CDR3 nucleotides read TGTGCCAGCAGTGTAAAGGGAGGTAATTCACCCCTCCACTTT. Its protein is CASSVKGGNSPLHF. The variable domain in full, completed from reference TRBV2 and TRBJ1-6, reads EPEVTQTPSHQVTQMGQEVILRCVPISNHLYFYWYRQILGQKVEFLVSFYNNEISEKSEIFDDQFSVERPDGSNFTLKIRSTKLEDSAMYFCASSVKGGNSPLHFGNGTRLTVT.

This clone was counted a single time. The V gene is TRBV19, the J gene TRBJ2-3, with 8 bases that match TRBD2. The trim removed 7 bases at V and 3 bases at J, leaving 6 bases unmatched. CDR1 and CDR2 from the germline V gene are LNHDA and SQIVND (reference sequence). This CDR3 has 14 amino acids. The CDR3 coding sequence is TGTGCCAGTACCCCGGGGGGGCGGACAGATACGCAGTATTTT. Protein product: CASTPGGRTDTQYF.

A word on this clone: The junction does not match germline at one end; this may be a read error. The same CDR3 can be traced to other DNA sequences in this sample. The V and J genes are TRBV2 and TRBJ1-6, with 7 positions matching TRBD1. Germline V gives CDR1 SNHLY, CDR2 FYNNEI. There are 14 residues in the CDR3. CDR3 region: CASGQASYNSPLHF. CDR3 bases: TGTGCCAGCGGACAGGCCTCCTATAATTCGCCCCTCCACTTT.

The chain joins TRBV6-5 to TRBJ2-2; D is possibly TRBD2 (5 bases). Looked up from germline, CDR1 is MNHEY and CDR2 is SVGAGI. The V and J ends lost 2 bases and 5 bases respectively, with 12 bases between them. The CDR3 loop spans 15 amino acids. Here the CDR3 reads CASSYGLAQTGELFF. The CDR3 DNA follows: TGTGCCAGCAGTTACGGGCTAGCACAGACCGGGGAGCTGTTTTTT.

The rearrangement uses TRBV27 and TRBJ1-1; 9 bases match TRBD1. Unmatched junction bases numbered 7, after V lost 5 bases and J lost 6 bases. In germline, CDR1 is MNHEY, CDR2 SMNVEV (reference sequence). CDR3 size: 14 residues. The CDR3 bases are TGTGCCAGCAGTCCGACGGGACAGGGCTCTGAAGCTTTCTTT. Its protein product is CASSPTGQGSEAFF.

The chain employs TRBV5-1 and TRBJ1-1; D gene uncertain. The CDR3 loop spans 17 amino acids. The V gene lost 2 bases and the J gene lost 1 base, with 18 bases spanning the gap. Germline CDR1 SGHRS, CDR2 YFSETQ. The CDR3 loop is CASSLTLGSAGNTEAFF. CDR3 sequence (DNA): TGCGCCAGCAGCTTAACCCTCGGTTCAGCGGGGAACACTGAAGCTTTCTTT.

The chain combines TRBV7-2 with TRBJ1-1; D is undetermined. This CDR3 spans 15 amino acids. Germline lookup yields CDR1 SGHTA and CDR2 FQGNSA. Trimming pared 4 bases from V and 0 bases from J, leaving 12 bases between. The CDR3 nucleotides are TGTGCCAGCAGCTACGCGGCGTCTTTGAACACTGAAGCTTTCTTT. It encodes CASSYAASLNTEAFF.

The chain has TRBV11-2 and TRBJ2-7; D is uncertain. Germline V gene lookup returns CDR1 SGHAT and CDR2 FQNNGV. The CDR3 spans 13 residues. The ends were cut back, 8 bases at V and 7 bases at J, with 18 bases in the middle. CDR3 amino acids: CASFRPGLREQYF. The DNA for the CDR3 is TGTGCCAGCTTCCGTCCCGGTTTGCGGGAGCAGTACTTC.

The chain links TRBV6-4 to TRBJ2-3; 9 bases are a match to TRBD2. With 3 bases clipped from V and 5 bases from J, the junction kept 6 bases outside the gene matches. CDR1 is MRHNA, CDR2 SNTAGT, per germline. This CDR3 is built from 15 residues. CDR3 nucleotides: TGTGCCAGCAGTGAGGGCGGGGGGGCCCAAGATACGCAGTATTTT. Its protein product is CASSEGGGAQDTQYF.

The chain joins TRBV6-1 to TRBJ2-7; TRBD2 aligns across 7 bases. The germline V gene encodes CDR1 MNHNS and CDR2 SASEGT. The CDR3 consists of 11 residues. J lost 7 bases, V lost 8 bases, and 5 bases had no gene match. CDR3 protein: CASSGGWEQYF. CDR3 bases: TGTGCCAGCTCGGGGGGTTGGGAGCAGTACTTC.

The rearrangement links TRBV7-9 to TRBJ1-5; 11 nucleotides agree with TRBD1. CDR3 length equals 14 residues. With 5 bases clipped from V and 6 bases from J, the junction kept 3 bases outside the gene matches. CDR1 SEHNR and CDR2 FQNEAQ come from the germline V gene (reference sequence). The CDR3 DNA reads as TGTGCCAGCAGCCGCGGGACAGGGGGTCAGCCCCAGCATTTT. Translation: CASSRGTGGQPQHF.